The 16 T cell receptor beta chains presented below share a single source sample, sequenced in a study of Graves' ophthalmopathy and Graves' hyperthyroidism. Using RNA transcripts, the TCR beta CDR3 regions were amplified. HTBI primers were employed in first-round RT-PCR, then a second-round multiplex PCR followed. In TCRdb, the multiplex PCR reads were re-called with MiXCR into one record per CDR3 protein. The sample has about 620,000 distinct CDR3 sequences, approximately 21% seen once. The sample consisted of peripheral blood. The receptors here all came from a woman under 30 with stable Graves' hyperthyroidism. Some clones in this sample may be carry-over from other donors' samples.

This clonotype was counted ten times or more. J is TRBJ1-1 and V is TRBV6-1; D call uncertain. Trimming stripped 8 bases from V and 1 base from J, with 14 bases between. Germline assignment: CDR1 MNHNS and CDR2 SASEGT. The CDR3 has 14 amino acids. DNA of the CDR3: TGTGCCAGCTCCCTGCCAAGCACGAACACTGAAGCTTTCTTT. The encoded protein is CASSLPSTNTEAFF.

This clonotype came up a few times. The V call is TRBV15, the J call TRBJ2-2, with TRBD2 matching 7 bases. The CDR3 contains 19 residues. From germline, CDR1 is LNHNV and CDR2 YYDKDF (reference sequence). The V gene end was trimmed by 0 bases and the J gene end by 1 base; junction bases not matched to a gene: 11. The CDR3 is CATSRENWREPRNTGELFF. CDR3 DNA: TGTGCCACCAGCAGAGAAAATTGGCGGGAGCCCCGGAACACCGGGGAGCTGTTTTTT.

The chain joins TRBV12-3 or TRBV12-4 to TRBJ1-5; D is ambiguous. V was clipped by 3 bases and J by 2 bases, with 11 bases between them. The CDR3 is 15 residues long. For the CDR3, the DNA is TGTGCCAGCAGTTTTAACGGTCTTGGCAATCAGCCCCAGCATTTT. This gives the protein CASSFNGLGNQPQHF.

The gene calls are TRBV28 and TRBJ1-5; D call uncertain. The CDR3 runs to 16 residues. The V and J ends lost 1 base and 1 base respectively, with 11 bases between them. Germline V gene sequence: CDR1 MDHEN, CDR2 SYDVKM. The CDR3 protein is CASSLYGVFSNQPQHF. The CDR3 DNA follows: TGTGCCAGCAGTTTATACGGGGTTTTCAGCAATCAGCCCCAGCATTTT.

Ten or more counts support this clonotype. The chain has TRBV7-2 and TRBJ1-1, with D unresolved. V dropped 5 bases and J dropped 0 bases, with 13 bases sitting between them. The CDR3 runs to 15 residues. The germline V gene encodes CDR1 SGHTA and CDR2 FQGNSA. The CDR3 here is CASSPLSSMNTEAFF. The CDR3 DNA follows: TGTGCCAGCAGCCCCCTTTCCTCCATGAACACTGAAGCTTTCTTT.

This clonotype was counted ten times or more. This rearrangement joins TRBV12-3 or TRBV12-4 to TRBJ1-3; D is unclear. This CDR3 contains 15 residues. The V end was cut by 5 bases, the J end by 0 bases, with 11 bases between. The CDR3 region is CASSPRKDSGNTIYF. CDR3 nucleotides: TGTGCCAGCAGTCCTCGGAAGGACTCTGGAAACACCATATATTTT.

V is TRBV6-2 or TRBV6-3 and J is TRBJ2-5; D assignment may be TRBD1 or TRBD2 (5 bases each). CDR1 is MNHEY, CDR2 SVGEGT, per germline. Trimming stripped 6 bases from V and 4 bases from J, with 9 bases between. This CDR3 has 12 residues. CDR3 nucleotides: TGTGCCAGCAGGCCGGGGACAGAGACCCAGTACTTC. This codes for CASRPGTETQYF.

This clonotype occurred many times. The gene calls are TRBV30 and TRBJ1-2; no definite D call. V was trimmed by 2 bases and J by 0 bases, leaving 7 bases between them. The CDR3 has 13 residues. The germline V gene has CDR1 GTSNPN and CDR2 SVGIG (reference sequence). CDR3 nucleotides: TGTGCCTGGAGTTTTGGCTCTAACTATGGCTACACCTTC. Its protein product is CAWSFGSNYGYTF.

This clonotype has ten or more counts. The DNA for the CDR3 is TGTGCCAGTAGTATAGTTGGGGGGCGAGCCGGGGAGCTGTTTTTT. Protein: CASSIVGGRAGELFF. The V call is TRBV19, the J call TRBJ2-2; D could derive from TRBD1 or TRBD2 (6 bases each). The germline CDR1 and CDR2 sequences are LNHDA and SQIVND (reference sequence). The CDR3 is made up of 15 amino acids. V was pared by 1 base and J by 6 bases, with 12 bases between.

This clonotype was observed a handful of times. This rearrangement joins TRBV19 to TRBJ1-2, with D maybe TRBD1 (6 bases). The germline V gene encodes CDR1 LNHDA and CDR2 SQIVND (reference sequence). The V end lost 8 bases, the J end lost 5 bases, and 15 bases lay between the germline ends. The CDR3 extends over 13 amino acids. CDR3 in DNA: TGTGCCAGTGACGCCAGAGGGGGATATGGCTACACCTTC. This sequence encodes CASDARGGYGYTF.

This clonotype was seen a handful of times. This chain uses TRBV2 with TRBJ2-7; 8 positions match TRBD1. Germline V gene sequence: CDR1 SNHLY, CDR2 FYNNEI. This CDR3 has 14 residues. Germline trimming cut 4 bases from V and 5 bases from J; bases unmatched to any gene: 7. CDR3 sequence reads: CASSGAGGFDEQYF. The DNA of the CDR3 is TGTGCCAGCAGTGGGGCAGGGGGCTTCGACGAGCAGTACTTC.

This clonotype has a count of ten or more. The gene calls are TRBV12-3 or TRBV12-4 and TRBJ2-2, with 8 positions matching TRBD2. There are 14 residues in the CDR3. V was pared by 6 bases and J by 6 bases, with 6 bases of the junction left unmatched. The CDR3, as DNA: TGTGCCAGCAGCCGGGGGGGCCACGCCGGGGAGCTGTTTTTT. Amino acids: CASSRGGHAGELFF.

This clonotype has ten or more counts. V is TRBV30 and J is TRBJ2-4; either TRBD1 or TRBD2 may fit D (5 bases each). CDR3 length: 16 residues. Trimming removed 3 bases at V and 1 base at J, with 16 bases between. CDR1 and CDR2 (germline): GTSNPN, SVGIG (reference sequence). In DNA, the CDR3 is TGTGCCTGGAGCCCCCCGGGACCGCGGGCCAAAAACATTCAGTACTTC. The encoded protein is CAWSPPGPRAKNIQYF.

This clonotype has a count of ten or more. The rearrangement joins TRBV11-2 to TRBJ2-5; no firm D call. The germline CDR1 and CDR2 sequences are SGHAT and FQNNGV. This CDR3 has 14 residues. Deletions cut 6 bases from V and 2 bases from J, with 13 bases between. The chain's CDR3 is CASSFAPGQETQYF. CDR3 nucleotides: TGTGCCAGCAGTTTTGCCCCTGGTCAAGAGACCCAGTACTTC.

This clonotype showed up many times. The rearrangement joins TRBV20-1 to TRBJ1-2; 11 bases align to TRBD1. Germline V gene sequence: CDR1 DFQATT, CDR2 SNEGSKA (reference sequence). The V segment lost 5 bases and the J segment 5 bases; nucleotides outside the gene matches: 7. The CDR3 is made up of 14 amino acids. CDR3: CSARGQGAGYGYTF. CDR3 bases: TGCAGTGCTCGCGGACAGGGGGCAGGGTATGGCTACACCTTC.

This clonotype was counted at least ten times. The chain links TRBV11-3 to TRBJ1-1; D is ambiguous. With 4 bases removed from V and 5 bases from J, the gap between germline ends came to 11 bases. The germline CDR1 and CDR2 sequences are SGHNT and YENEEA. CDR3 length equals 13 residues. CDR3 loop: CASSSGSGTEAFF. CDR3 bases: TGTGCCAGCAGCTCGGGGAGTGGGACTGAAGCTTTCTTT. Supplemented by reference TRBV11-3 and TRBJ1-1, the full variable domain reads EAGVVQSPRYKIIEKKQPVAFWCNPISGHNTLYWYLQNLGQGPELLIRYENEEAVDDSQLPKDRFSAERLKGVDSTLKIQPAELGDSAVYLCASSSGSGTEAFFGQGTRLTVV.